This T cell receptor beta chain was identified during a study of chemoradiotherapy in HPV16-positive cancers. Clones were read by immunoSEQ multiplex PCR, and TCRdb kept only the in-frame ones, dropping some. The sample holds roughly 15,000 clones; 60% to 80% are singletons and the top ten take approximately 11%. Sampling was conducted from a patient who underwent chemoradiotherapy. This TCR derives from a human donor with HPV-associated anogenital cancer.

This chain's CDR3 is CASRGSGAETQYF. In DNA form, the CDR3 reads TGTGCCAGCAGAGGTAGCGGGGCAGAGACCCAGTACTTC. This chain connects TRBV28 to TRBJ2-5, with 8 positions matching TRBD2. Germline lookup yields CDR1 MDHEN and CDR2 SYDVKM. The CDR3 contains 13 residues. Trimming at V came to 6 bases and at J to 4 bases, leaving 4 bases not matched to a gene.